A single sample gave rise to the 27 T cell receptor beta chains below, sequenced in a study of shared clonotypes between healthy human individuals. Produced via immunoSEQ multiplex PCR; TCRdb's table is partial and in-frame only. The sample has approximately 1.1 million clones; 75% to 80% are singletons. The sequenced sample consisted of memory CD4+ T cells from PBMCs. Noted subset: CD45RA-negative fraction. The receptors derive from a man aged 18 to 30 in good health. Some clones in this sample may be carry-over from other donors' samples.

The CDR3 region is CASRSGTGAHEQYF. CDR3 DNA sequence: TGTGCCAGCAGGAGCGGGACAGGGGCACACGAGCAGTACTTC. The chain recombines TRBV2 with TRBJ2-7, with 10 bases identical to TRBD1. The V gene end was trimmed by 6 bases and the J gene end by 5 bases; junction bases not matched to a gene: 7. This CDR3 has 14 amino acids. Germline CDR1 reads SNHLY; CDR2 reads FYNNEI. The complete variable domain, with remaining parts taken from reference TRBV2 and TRBJ2-7, reads EPEVTQTPSHQVTQMGQEVILRCVPISNHLYFYWYRQILGQKVEFLVSFYNNEISEKSEIFDDQFSVERPDGSNFTLKIRSTKLEDSAMYFCASRSGTGAHEQYFGPGTRLTVT.

The J gene is TRBJ2-7, the V gene TRBV28; TRBD1 matches 7 bases. The J segment lost 3 bases and the V segment lost 5 bases, leaving 16 bases of the junction unmatched. Per germline, CDR1 MDHEN and CDR2 SYDVKM. This CDR3 contains 17 residues. CDR3 loop: CASSPPGETGFFYEQYF. The DNA of the CDR3 is TGTGCCAGCAGTCCCCCTGGTGAGACAGGGTTCTTCTACGAGCAGTACTTC.

The chain combines TRBV11-2 with TRBJ2-3; 8 bases align to TRBD2. Germline V gives CDR1 SGHAT, CDR2 FQNNGV. The CDR3 loop spans 17 amino acids. Trimming at V came to 0 bases and at J to 5 bases, leaving 10 bases not matched to a gene. CDR3 in DNA: TGTGCCAGCAGCTTAGATCGGACTAGCTGGAGGGGAGATACGCAGTATTTT. Its translation is CASSLDRTSWRGDTQYF. Full variable domain (rest looked up from reference TRBV11-2 and TRBJ2-3): EAGVAQSPRYKIIEKRQSVAFWCNPISGHATLYWYQQILGQGPKLLIQFQNNGVVDDSQLPKDRFSAERLKGVDSTLKIQPAKLEDSAVYLCASSLDRTSWRGDTQYFGPGTRLTVL.

The CDR3 DNA is TGCGCCAGCAGCGCGGGACACGGGACCTACGAGCAGTACTTC. Translation: CASSAGHGTYEQYF. The rearrangement uses TRBV4-1 and TRBJ2-7, with D perhaps given as TRBD1 or TRBD2 (6 bases each). V gave up 5 bases and J gave up 2 bases, with 13 bases separating them. The CDR3 has 14 amino acids. From germline, CDR1 is MGHRA and CDR2 YSYEKL.

The chain carries TRBV5-8 and TRBJ2-7, with 7 bases that match TRBD1. The CDR3 has 15 amino acids. The J segment lost 4 bases and the V segment lost 4 bases, leaving 11 bases of the junction unmatched. Germline V gene sequence: CDR1 SGHTS, CDR2 YDEGEE. Written as DNA, the CDR3 is TGTGCCAGCAGCACGACCGGGACAGAGACTTACGAGCAGTACTTC. Translation gives CASSTTGTETYEQYF.

The V gene is TRBV6-1, the J gene TRBJ2-7; the D is unclear. This CDR3 has 13 amino acids. Trimming stripped 4 bases from V and 4 bases from J, with 11 bases between. CDR1 is MNHNS and CDR2 is SASEGT in the germline V gene. The CDR3 loop reads CASSARDSYEQYF. CDR3 sequence (DNA): TGTGCCAGCAGTGCCCGCGACTCTTACGAGCAGTACTTC.

This chain joins TRBV7-3 and TRBJ1-1, with a tentative D call TRBD1 (5 bases). Germline CDR1 and CDR2: SGHTA and FQGTGA. Trimming removed 3 bases from V and 14 bases from J, with 16 bases in between. CDR3 length equals 12 residues. The CDR3 spells CASSFAGTHWFF. The CDR3 bases are TGTGCCAGCAGCTTTGCCGGGACCCACTGGTTCTTT.

CDR3 nucleotide sequence: TGTGCCACACGCCCGAGGGACGGGGAGAACACTGAAGCTTTCTTT. Protein product: CATRPRDGENTEAFF. The chain uses TRBV10-3 and TRBJ1-1; perhaps TRBD1 as D (5 bases). The CDR3 runs to 15 residues. Trimming took off 10 bases at V and 1 base at J, with 19 bases between the two ends. CDR1 and CDR2 from the germline V gene are ENHRY and SYGVKD.

The chain joins TRBV15 to TRBJ2-1; the match to TRBD2 covers 9 bases. CDR1 and CDR2 (germline): LNHNV, YYDKDF (reference sequence). The CDR3 totals 14 residues. The junction had 10 bases not matched to a gene; V was cut back by 7 bases and J by 9 bases. The CDR3 here is CATMSLAGETEQFF. The CDR3 DNA sequence: TGTGCCACCATGTCCTTAGCGGGAGAGACTGAGCAGTTCTTC.

This chain joins TRBV15 and TRBJ2-1; 7 bases align to TRBD2. Germline values: CDR1 LNHNV, CDR2 YYDKDF (reference sequence). Trimming removed 8 bases from V and 4 bases from J; junction bases left unmatched: 8. This CDR3 has 14 residues. CDR3 nucleotide sequence: TGTGCCACCTCTCGGGCTAGCGGATACAATGAGCAGTTCTTC. This sequence encodes CATSRASGYNEQFF.

The chain is built from TRBV2 and TRBJ2-3; D is perhaps TRBD1 or TRBD2 (6 bases each). The CDR3 totals 15 residues. Trimming shortened V by 3 bases and J by 2 bases, and 12 bases separated the two germline ends. Germline V gene lookup returns CDR1 SNHLY and CDR2 FYNNEI. This chain's CDR3 is CASSDEGGFTDTQYF. In nucleotides, the CDR3 is TGTGCCAGCAGTGATGAGGGGGGCTTCACAGATACGCAGTATTTT. Full variable domain (missing parts from reference TRBV2 and TRBJ2-3): EPEVTQTPSHQVTQMGQEVILRCVPISNHLYFYWYRQILGQKVEFLVSFYNNEISEKSEIFDDQFSVERPDGSNFTLKIRSTKLEDSAMYFCASSDEGGFTDTQYFGPGTRLTVL.

The chain uses TRBV7-2 and TRBJ2-7, with D uncertain. The CDR3 has 13 residues. Germline V gives CDR1 SGHTA, CDR2 FQGNSA. V lost 5 bases and J lost 7, with 15 bases in between. The CDR3 sequence is CASSLQDVREQYF. The CDR3 nucleotides are TGTGCCAGCAGCCTCCAGGACGTCCGGGAGCAGTACTTC.

The sample holds a few counts of this clone. The chain joins TRBV4-2 to TRBJ2-7; a weak D match, TRBD1 (5 bases). The CDR3 contains 15 residues. V was trimmed by 2 bases and J by 4 bases, leaving 15 bases between them. Germline V gene lookup returns CDR1 LGHNA and CDR2 YNFKEQ. CDR3 nucleotides: TGTGCCAGCAGCCAAACCCGACAGAGCCAATACGAGCAGTACTTC. It yields the protein CASSQTRQSQYEQYF.

The rearrangement joins TRBV27 to TRBJ1-5; D call uncertain. CDR1 and CDR2 from the germline V gene are MNHEY and SMNVEV (reference sequence). CDR3 length: 15 amino acids. V was pared by 3 bases and J by 8 bases, with 17 bases between. In DNA, the CDR3 is TGTGCCAGCAGTTTGACCCTGGAACAGCGCGAGCCCCAGCATTTT. This translates into CASSLTLEQREPQHF.

The chain carries TRBV2 and TRBJ2-7, with 8 bases that match TRBD2. This CDR3 region has 12 residues. Germline loops: CDR1 SNHLY, CDR2 FYNNEI. V lost 4 bases to trimming and J lost 6 bases; unmatched junction nucleotides: 2. CDR3 nucleotide sequence: TGTGCCAGCAGTGGCGGGAGGAGCGAGCAGTACTTC. Its protein is CASSGGRSEQYF.

This clone was detected only a few times. V and J are TRBV18 and TRBJ1-1, with D possibly being TRBD1 (5 bases). Between the trimmed V and J ends, which lost 3 bases and 8 bases, there was a span of 19 bases. The CDR3 contains 15 residues. Germline CDR1 and CDR2: KGHSH and LQKENI. CDR3 sequence reads: CASSPFGGRFGEAFF. The CDR3 DNA sequence: TGTGCCAGCTCACCTTTTGGGGGACGCTTTGGGGAAGCTTTCTTT.

The chain has TRBV11-1 and TRBJ2-5; tentatively, D is TRBD1 or TRBD2 (5 bases each). Germline CDR1 is SGHAT and CDR2 is FQDESV (reference sequence). Trimming took 7 bases from V and 7 from J, leaving 16 bases between them. This CDR3 is 13 amino acids long. DNA of the CDR3: TGTGCCAGCACCTTGGGACCTGCTGGGACCCAGTACTTC. This translates into CASTLGPAGTQYF.

This chain links TRBV4-2 with TRBJ2-1, with D hard to call. The CDR3 consists of 14 residues. Trimming stripped 1 base from V and 6 bases from J, with 10 bases between. In germline, CDR1 is LGHNA, CDR2 YNFKEQ. CDR3 nucleotides: TGTGCCAGCAGCCAAGTAGGAACAACCAATGAGCAGTTCTTC. It is translated as CASSQVGTTNEQFF.

On this clone itself: The same CDR3 also results from other DNA sequences found in this sample. The J gene is TRBJ2-7, the V gene TRBV11-1; D not certain. This CDR3 is 12 amino acids long. Germline values: CDR1 SGHAT, CDR2 FQDESV (reference sequence). Trimming took off 5 bases at V and 2 bases at J, with 7 bases between the two ends. CDR3 residues: CASSPTPYEQYF. The CDR3 DNA follows: TGTGCCAGCAGCCCCACCCCCTACGAGCAGTACTTC. The entire variable domain, with the rest obtained from reference TRBV11-1 and TRBJ2-7, is as follows: EAEVAQSPRYKITEKSQAVAFWCDPISGHATLYWYRQILGQGPELLVQFQDESVVDDSQLPKDRFSAERLKGVDSTLKIQPAELGDSAMYLCASSPTPYEQYFGPGTRLTVT.

The chain is built from TRBV2 and TRBJ2-2; 8 positions agree with TRBD1. The CDR3 has 14 residues. Unmatched junction bases numbered 8, after V lost 6 bases and J lost 8 bases. Germline-derived CDR1 and CDR2 are SNHLY and FYNNEI. CDR3 sequence: CASRVSRGQGELFF. The CDR3 DNA reads TGTGCCAGCAGGGTTTCCAGGGGGCAAGGGGAGCTGTTTTTT. Using reference TRBV2 and TRBJ2-2 for the parts outside the CDR3, the full variable domain is EPEVTQTPSHQVTQMGQEVILRCVPISNHLYFYWYRQILGQKVEFLVSFYNNEISEKSEIFDDQFSVERPDGSNFTLKIRSTKLEDSAMYFCASRVSRGQGELFFGEGSRLTVL.

V gene TRBV2 combines with J gene TRBJ2-5, with 7 bases lining up with TRBD2. V lost 4 bases and J lost 5; bases outside the gene matches: 4. CDR3 length: 13 amino acids. Germline V lookup: CDR1 SNHLY, CDR2 FYNNEI. CDR3 DNA: TGTGCCAGCAGTGGACTAGCTCTGGAGACCCAGTACTTC. This gives the protein CASSGLALETQYF.

The V gene is TRBV2, the J gene TRBJ1-1; D is undetermined. Germline CDR1 SNHLY, CDR2 FYNNEI. The CDR3 contains 13 residues. V gave up 10 bases and J gave up 5 bases, with 17 bases separating them. As DNA, the CDR3 is TGTGCCACGCGGGTGGAGGTATGGACTGAAGCTTTCTTT. Protein product: CATRVEVWTEAFF.

This chain uses TRBV6-5 with TRBJ2-1, with 12 bases aligning to TRBD2. The CDR3 consists of 15 residues. Germline V lookup: CDR1 MNHEY, CDR2 SVGAGI. Germline trimming cut 6 bases from V and 5 bases from J; bases unmatched to any gene: 5. As DNA, the CDR3 is TGTGCCAGCAGAAATCTAGCGGGGGGGAACAATGAGCAGTTCTTC. This translates into CASRNLAGGNNEQFF.

The rearrangement uses TRBV4-2 and TRBJ1-5; D uncertain. Trimming removed 4 bases from V and 2 bases from J, with 9 bases in between. The germline gives CDR1 LGHNA, CDR2 YNFKEQ. The CDR3 length is 14 residues. The chain's CDR3 is CASSREGRNQPQHF. DNA of the CDR3: TGTGCCAGCAGCCGGGAGGGCCGCAATCAGCCCCAGCATTTT.

The chain combines TRBV7-2 with TRBJ1-2; weak D call: TRBD1 (6 bases). From germline, CDR1 is SGHTA and CDR2 FQGNSA. V was cut by 4 bases and J by 8 bases, with 11 bases left in between. CDR3 length equals 12 residues. The chain's CDR3 is CASSWGGGGYTF. CDR3 DNA sequence: TGTGCCAGCAGCTGGGGCGGGGGCGGCTACACCTTC.

J is TRBJ1-1 and V is TRBV7-2; D remains ambiguous. V was clipped by 6 bases and J by 1 base, with 15 bases between them. This CDR3 region has 15 residues. Germline CDR1 SGHTA, CDR2 FQGNSA. The CDR3 sequence is CASSQGLGGNTEAFF. The CDR3 DNA reads TGTGCCAGCAGTCAAGGCCTAGGAGGGAACACTGAAGCTTTCTTT.

The chain joins TRBV28 to TRBJ1-1, with 7 bases matching TRBD1. The CDR3 is 15 amino acids. Unmatched junction bases numbered 10, after V lost 5 bases and J lost 4 bases. CDR1 MDHEN and CDR2 SYDVKM come from the germline V gene. The CDR3 protein is CASSEGTVGGTEAFF. The CDR3 DNA reads as TGTGCCAGCAGTGAAGGGACAGTGGGTGGCACTGAAGCTTTCTTT. The whole variable domain, filled in from reference TRBV28 and TRBJ1-1, reads DVKVTQSSRYLVKRTGEKVFLECVQDMDHENMFWYRQDPGLGLRLIYFSYDVKMKEKGDIPEGYSVSREKKERFSLILESASTNQTSMYLCASSEGTVGGTEAFFGQGTRLTVV.